Listed below are T cell receptor beta chains from one sample, sequenced in a study of T cell repertoires in cytomegalovirus infection. TCRdb processed the reads anew with MiXCR; each CDR3 protein has one entry. The sample has some 680,000 distinct CDR3 sequences, less than 40% seen once. The sequencing sample was made of PBMCs. All receptors derive from a human donor in good health (CMV status not recorded). Some clones in this sample may be carry-over from other donors' samples. CDR3s include the opening cysteine and the closing phenylalanine or tryptophan. D genes are given only for firm matches. Expanded clones are given a class, and other clones once, few, many or no size at all.

clone_size: many; d_call: .; v_call: TRBV7-9; j_call: TRBJ2-1; cdr3_aa: CASSLGWMGLTINEQFF; cdr3_nt: TGTGCCAGCAGCTTAGGGTGGATGGGGTTGACTATCAATGAGCAGTTCTTC
clone_size: many; d_call: .; v_call: TRBV6-1; j_call: TRBJ1-5; cdr3_aa: CASSEAWGYSNQPQHF; cdr3_nt: TGTGCCAGCAGTGAAGCGTGGGGTTATAGCAATCAGCCCCAGCATTTT
clone_size: few; d_call: TRBD1; v_call: TRBV28; j_call: TRBJ2-3; cdr3_aa: CASSSPWGTGSTTDTQYF; cdr3_nt: TGTGCCAGCAGTTCGCCGTGGGGGACAGGGTCCACCACAGATACGCAGTATTTT
clone_size: .; d_call: .; v_call: TRBV7-2; j_call: TRBJ2-3; cdr3_aa: CASSLAVGGTSTDTQYF; cdr3_nt: TGTGCCAGCAGCTTGGCAGTAGGGGGGACTAGCACAGATACGCAGTATTTT
clone_size: once; d_call: .; v_call: TRBV7-9; j_call: TRBJ2-3; cdr3_aa: CSRSSRDTDTTYF; cdr3_nt: TGTTCCAGAAGCAGCCGGGACACAGATACGACGTATTTT
clone_size: many; d_call: .; v_call: TRBV24-1; j_call: TRBJ2-2; cdr3_aa: CATSDEAVTRTGELFF; cdr3_nt: TGTGCCACCAGTGATGAGGCTGTGACCCGCACCGGGGAGCTGTTTTTT
clone_size: .; d_call: TRBD2; v_call: TRBV5-4; j_call: TRBJ2-5; cdr3_aa: CASSLVGGSVETQYF; cdr3_nt: TGTGCCAGCAGCTTAGTAGGCGGGAGTGTGGAGACCCAGTACTTC
clone_size: .; d_call: TRBD2; v_call: TRBV10-3; j_call: TRBJ2-5; cdr3_aa: CAIAPGLAIERETQYF; cdr3_nt: TGTGCCATTGCCCCGGGACTAGCAATTGAAAGAGAGACCCAGTACTTC
clone_size: few; d_call: TRBD1; v_call: TRBV12-3/TRBV12-4; j_call: TRBJ1-4; cdr3_aa: CASTPDRGSKANEKLFF; cdr3_nt: TGTGCCAGCACCCCCGACAGGGGGAGTAAGGCTAATGAAAAACTGTTTTTT
clone_size: .; d_call: .; v_call: TRBV29-1; j_call: TRBJ2-1; cdr3_aa: CSARRQSANNEQFF; cdr3_nt: TGCAGCGCCCGAAGGCAGTCGGCAAACAATGAGCAGTTCTTC
clone_size: many; d_call: TRBD2; v_call: TRBV19; j_call: TRBJ2-2; cdr3_aa: CASRGLAGTGELFF; cdr3_nt: TGTGCCAGTAGAGGACTAGCAGGCACCGGGGAGCTGTTTTTT
clone_size: .; d_call: TRBD2; v_call: TRBV28; j_call: TRBJ2-4; cdr3_aa: CACSPIAGVAKNIQSF; cdr3_nt: TGTGCCTGCAGTCCCATAGCGGGAGTAGCCAAAAACATTCAGTCCTTC
clone_size: many; d_call: .; v_call: TRBV7-3; j_call: TRBJ2-3; cdr3_aa: CASSLNKADTQYF; cdr3_nt: TGTGCCAGCAGCTTAAATAAGGCAGATACGCAGTATTTT
clone_size: .; d_call: .; v_call: TRBV28; j_call: TRBJ1-1; cdr3_aa: CATATGRRTEAFF; cdr3_nt: TGTGCCACCGCGACAGGTCGTCGGACTGAAGCTTTCTTT
clone_size: many; d_call: .; v_call: TRBV7-8; j_call: TRBJ1-4; cdr3_aa: CASSPSRAVSNEKLFF; cdr3_nt: TGTGCCAGCAGTCCTTCCAGAGCAGTTTCTAATGAAAAACTGTTTTTT
clone_size: .; d_call: .; v_call: TRBV6-1; j_call: TRBJ2-7; cdr3_aa: CASSAVHSYEQYF; cdr3_nt: TGTGCCAGCAGTGCGGTTCACTCCTACGAGCAGTACTTC
clone_size: few; d_call: .; v_call: TRBV7-6; j_call: TRBJ2-2; cdr3_aa: CASSLGGTPLPETGELFF; cdr3_nt: TGTGCCAGCAGCTTAGGGGGGACACCCCTACCTGAGACCGGGGAGCTGTTTTTT
clone_size: .; d_call: .; v_call: TRBV7-9; j_call: TRBJ1-6; cdr3_aa: CASSQRQYNSPLHF; cdr3_nt: TGTGCCAGCAGCCAGCGACAGTACAATTCACCCCTCCACTTT
clone_size: .; d_call: .; v_call: TRBV7-8; j_call: TRBJ1-2; cdr3_aa: CASSRRRVQESGYTF; cdr3_nt: TGTGCCAGCAGCCGACGTCGGGTACAGGAGAGCGGCTACACCTTC
clone_size: .; d_call: .; v_call: TRBV20-1; j_call: TRBJ2-3; cdr3_aa: CSATVPRRGRVTDTQYF; cdr3_nt: TGCAGTGCTACTGTCCCTCGTAGGGGGAGGGTCACAGATACGCAGTATTTT
clone_size: .; d_call: .; v_call: TRBV10-3; j_call: TRBJ1-2; cdr3_aa: CAISAHSNYGYTF; cdr3_nt: TGTGCCATCAGTGCGCACAGCAACTATGGCTACACCTTC
clone_size: .; d_call: .; v_call: TRBV20-1; j_call: TRBJ2-1; cdr3_aa: CSALRVAGAGNEQFF; cdr3_nt: TGCAGTGCTCTAAGGGTTGCTGGAGCGGGCAATGAGCAGTTCTTC
clone_size: .; d_call: TRBD2; v_call: TRBV7-2; j_call: TRBJ2-3; cdr3_aa: CASSTRTSGVITDTQSF; cdr3_nt: TGTGCCAGCAGCACCCGTACTAGCGGAGTAATCACAGATACGCAGTCTTTT
clone_size: many; d_call: TRBD1; v_call: TRBV28; j_call: TRBJ1-1; cdr3_aa: CASSPQGYRGLMNTEAFF; cdr3_nt: TGTGCCAGCAGTCCTCAAGGATACAGGGGGCTCATGAACACTGAAGCTTTCTTT
clone_size: .; d_call: .; v_call: TRBV12-3/TRBV12-4; j_call: TRBJ1-5; cdr3_aa: CASSFEGIGNQPQHF; cdr3_nt: TGTGCCAGCAGTTTTGAGGGTATCGGCAATCAGCCCCAGCATTTT
clone_size: .; d_call: .; v_call: TRBV6-4; j_call: TRBJ1-6; cdr3_aa: CASSPGPNNSPLHF; cdr3_nt: TGTGCCAGCAGTCCGGGACCCAATAATTCACCCCTCCACTTT
clone_size: .; d_call: .; v_call: TRBV6-1; j_call: TRBJ2-7; cdr3_aa: CASRDQNRAYEQYF; cdr3_nt: TGTGCCAGCAGGGACCAGAACAGGGCCTACGAGCAGTACTTC
clone_size: .; d_call: TRBD1; v_call: TRBV7-9; j_call: TRBJ2-3; cdr3_aa: CASSDRDRGYGDTQYF; cdr3_nt: TGTGCCAGCAGCGACCGGGACAGGGGTTATGGGGATACGCAGTATTTT
clone_size: .; d_call: .; v_call: TRBV7-9; j_call: TRBJ2-7; cdr3_aa: CASSTPPGVGSEQYF; cdr3_nt: TGTGCCAGCAGCACCCCGCCTGGGGTAGGTAGCGAGCAGTACTTC
clone_size: .; d_call: .; v_call: TRBV23-1; j_call: TRBJ2-5; cdr3_aa: CASRSPQREGETQYF; cdr3_nt: TGCGCCAGCAGATCGCCCCAGAGAGAGGGGGAGACCCAGTACTTC
clone_size: .; d_call: .; v_call: TRBV7-8; j_call: TRBJ1-2; cdr3_aa: CASSRSVPGNGYTF; cdr3_nt: TGTGCCAGCAGTCGATCAGTACCGGGGAATGGCTACACCTTC
clone_size: few; d_call: TRBD2; v_call: TRBV7-6; j_call: TRBJ2-7; cdr3_aa: CASSDTREAFYEQYF; cdr3_nt: TGTGCCAGCAGCGATACCCGGGAGGCCTTCTACGAGCAGTACTTC
clone_size: .; d_call: .; v_call: TRBV19; j_call: TRBJ2-1; cdr3_aa: CASKVGHGYNEQFF; cdr3_nt: TGTGCCAGTAAGGTAGGACACGGATACAATGAGCAGTTCTTC
clone_size: few; d_call: TRBD1; v_call: TRBV10-3; j_call: TRBJ1-2; cdr3_aa: CAISGQGGANYGYTF; cdr3_nt: TGTGCCATCAGTGGACAGGGGGGCGCAAACTATGGCTACACCTTC
clone_size: many; d_call: TRBD2; v_call: TRBV7-8; j_call: TRBJ2-5; cdr3_aa: CASSLLPGGNQETQYF; cdr3_nt: TGTGCCAGCAGCTTATTGCCGGGAGGGAACCAAGAGACCCAGTACTTC